The entry that follows covers one TCR beta chain sequence. The CDR3 is made up of 16 amino acids. V was shortened by 1 base and J by 0 bases, with 11 bases between the two germline ends. The germline V gene encodes CDR1 MNHEY and CDR2 SMNVEV (reference sequence). These data are taken from a study of blood T cell repertoires in COVID-19. Profiled with immunoSEQ multiplex PCR; TCRdb holds only in-frame clones, not every one. The profile shows some 270,000 clones, 85% to 90% of them singletons. This clonotype was obtained from a woman aged 25 to 39 with acute COVID-19. The sequencing sample was made of PBMCs or T cells enriched from blood (not recorded which). The chain recombines TRBV27 with TRBJ2-3, with no clear D. DNA of the CDR3: TGTGCCAGCAGTTTATACGCTCAAACTAGCACAGATACGCAGTATTTT. Its protein product is CASSLYAQTSTDTQYF.